Listed below are T cell receptor beta chains from one sample, sequenced in a study of shared clonotypes between healthy human individuals. Method: immunoSEQ multiplex PCR; TCRdb's copy keeps in-frame clones and lacks some. The table lists 2 million to 2.5 million clones, approximately 94% of them singletons. The sequenced material came from naive CD4+ T cells sorted from blood. The receptors were sampled from a man aged 18-30 years in good health. Both conserved end residues are part of each CDR3. D genes are given only for firm matches. Where a row states a size, it is once, few, many or the class of an expanded clone; other rows omit it.

V	J	D	size	DNA	CDR3
TRBV5-1	TRBJ2-7	.	once	TGCGCCAGCAGCGTAGGACAGATCACCGCCTACGAGCAGTACTTC	CASSVGQITAYEQYF
TRBV4-3	TRBJ1-1	.	.	TGCGCCAGCAGCCAAGTGGGGGGGGAGACTGAAGCTTTCTTT	CASSQVGGETEAFF
TRBV10-3	TRBJ2-3	.	.	TGTGCCATCAGAGGGGCATATAGCACAGATACGCAGTATTTT	CAIRGAYSTDTQYF
TRBV6-5	TRBJ2-1	.	.	TGTGCCAGCAGTTCGCTCGGGTCTCACAATGAGCAGTTCTTC	CASSSLGSHNEQFF
TRBV4-1	TRBJ2-1	TRBD2	.	TGCGCCAGCAGCCAAGTTCTAACACTCACTAGCGGGGATCAGTTCTTC	CASSQVLTLTSGDQFF
TRBV5-1	TRBJ1-4	TRBD1	.	TGCGCCAGCAGCGTAACAGGGGGCACGGAAAAACTGTTTTTT	CASSVTGGTEKLFF
TRBV21-1	TRBJ2-7	.	once	TGTGCCAGCAGCAAAGTCAGGACAGGGTGTGGCGACGAGCAGTACTTC	CASSKVRTGCGDEQYF
TRBV10-3	TRBJ2-7	TRBD1	.	TGTGCCATCAGTGAGTCAAGGGACAGGGGGCTAGAGTACGAGCAGTACTTC	CAISESRDRGLEYEQYF
TRBV30	TRBJ1-6	.	.	TGTGCCGGGAAAATGCTGGGGTCCTATAATTCACCCCTCCACTTT	CAGKMLGSYNSPLHF
TRBV6-5	TRBJ2-3	TRBD1	once	TGTGCCAGCAGTTTACAGGGGGCCTCAGATACGCAGTATTTT	CASSLQGASDTQYF
TRBV5-1	TRBJ2-7	.	.	TGCGCCAGCAGCCTTGGAAGGTATTCGGGGTTGATGGACTCCTACGAGCAGTACTTC	CASSLGRYSGLMDSYEQYF
TRBV7-9	TRBJ2-7	TRBD1	few	TGTGCCAGCAGCCTAGCCAGGGGGAATAACGAGCAGTACTTC	CASSLARGNNEQYF
TRBV7-2	TRBJ2-5	.	.	TGTGCCAGCAGCTGGTGGGGGACACAAGAGACCCAGTACTTC	CASSWWGTQETQYF
TRBV6-1	TRBJ1-6	.	.	TGTGCCAGCAGTGAAATTGTACTGGCAAATTCACCCCTCCACTTT	CASSEIVLANSPLHF
TRBV5-4	TRBJ2-7	TRBD2	.	TGTGCCAGCAGCACCCCCAGCGGGGGAGACTACGAGCAGTACTTC	CASSTPSGGDYEQYF
TRBV7-2	TRBJ2-2	TRBD2	.	TGTGCCAGCAGCCCGCGGACTAGCGGGAGGGCCGGGGAGCTGTTTTTT	CASSPRTSGRAGELFF
TRBV12-5	TRBJ1-2	.	.	TGTGCTAGTGGTTCCTCGGGGCCCGCGGGGGGCTACACCTTC	CASGSSGPAGGYTF
TRBV7-6	TRBJ2-1	TRBD2	once	TGTGCCAGCAGCGAATCTAGCGGGAGCTCCTACAATGAGCAGTTCTTC	CASSESSGSSYNEQFF
TRBV18	TRBJ2-3	TRBD1	.	TGTGCCAGCTCACGCACTGACAGGGCGAGCACAGATACGCAGTATTTT	CASSRTDRASTDTQYF
TRBV5-1	TRBJ2-5	.	.	TGCGCCAGCAGCTTAGTTGGACGGGAGACCCAGTACTTC	CASSLVGRETQYF
TRBV9	TRBJ2-7	.	.	TGTGCCAGCAGCGTAGGAAGACAGGTGCAAGGGGAGCAGTACTTC	CASSVGRQVQGEQYF
TRBV6-4	TRBJ2-3	TRBD1	.	TGTGCCAGCAGTGACTCGACAGGACAGGGAACAGATACGCAGTATTTT	CASSDSTGQGTDTQYF
TRBV5-1	TRBJ1-4	.	.	TGCGCCAGCGGGGACGGCTCTAATGAAAAACTGTTTTTT	CASGDGSNEKLFF
TRBV9	TRBJ1-2	TRBD1	.	TGTGCCAGCAGCGTAGCAGTAGGGGGCGCCGGCTATGGCTACACCTTC	CASSVAVGGAGYGYTF
TRBV9	TRBJ2-1	TRBD1	.	TGTGCCAGCAGCGTAGGGGGACAGGGCCTCAGTGAGCAGTTCTTC	CASSVGGQGLSEQFF
TRBV4-1	TRBJ1-6	.	.	TGCGCCAGCAGCCAAGACGGGGGGGGTTTGAGGTCACCCCTCCACTTT	CASSQDGGGLRSPLHF
TRBV27	TRBJ1-1	.	once	TGTGCCAGCAGTTTAAGGGGAGGGACTGAAGCTTTCTTT	CASSLRGGTEAFF
TRBV7-2	TRBJ2-1	.	.	TGTGCCAGCAGCGCGGACGGTAAGGTGCAGTTCTTC	CASSADGKVQFF
TRBV7-2	TRBJ2-3	.	.	TGTGCCAGCAGCTTACGGCGGGGCTCCACAGATACGCAGTATTTT	CASSLRRGSTDTQYF
TRBV7-9	TRBJ1-5	.	once	TGTGCCAGCAGTCCACAAACCGGGGTGAGCAATCAGCCCCAGCATTTT	CASSPQTGVSNQPQHF
TRBV6-1	TRBJ1-4	.	.	TGTGCCAGCAGTAGGCAGGGTGCAACTAATGAAAAACTGTTTTTT	CASSRQGATNEKLFF
TRBV6-1	TRBJ2-1	TRBD2	.	TGTGCCAGCAGTGAACTAGCGGGGGGCCACAATGAGCAGTTCTTC	CASSELAGGHNEQFF
TRBV5-1	TRBJ2-7	.	.	TGCGCCAGCAGGGGGTCCTTCTATGACGAGCAGTACTTC	CASRGSFYDEQYF
TRBV6-5	TRBJ2-7	TRBD1	.	TGTGCCAGCAGTTACAGGGGACAGGGGGCAGGGGAGCAGTACTTC	CASSYRGQGAGEQYF
TRBV18	TRBJ2-5	TRBD2	.	TGTGCCAGCTCACCACCGGCGTTATCTAGCGGGAGGGAGACCCAGTACTTC	CASSPPALSSGRETQYF
TRBV18	TRBJ1-2	.	once	TGTGCCAGCTCACTCCCAGGGAACTATGGCTACACCTTC	CASSLPGNYGYTF
TRBV5-1	TRBJ1-2	TRBD1	.	TGCGCCAGCAGCTTGGGACAGGGATACTATGGCTACACCTTC	CASSLGQGYYGYTF
TRBV5-1	TRBJ2-2	.	.	TGCGCCAGCAGCTTGGCCGGCGGCAGGGCTACCGGGGAGCTGTTTTTT	CASSLAGGRATGELFF
TRBV21-1	TRBJ2-2	.	.	TGTGCCAGCAGCAAAGTACTAGCGGCTTTAATCGGGGAGCTGTTTTTT	CASSKVLAALIGELFF
TRBV6-1	TRBJ1-2	TRBD1	.	TGTGCCAGCAGTGAGGCAGGGGGCTATGGCTACACCTTC	CASSEAGGYGYTF
TRBV6-1	TRBJ1-2	.	.	TGTGCCACCCTAACAGGGAACTATGGCTACACCTTC	CATLTGNYGYTF
TRBV28	TRBJ2-1	TRBD2	.	TGTGCCAGCACTGAGGGACTAGCGGGGGCCGACCGGCAGTTCTTC	CASTEGLAGADRQFF
TRBV11-3	TRBJ2-2	.	.	TGTGCCAGCAGGGGGGCCGGGGAGCTGTTTTTT	CASRGAGELFF
TRBV7-2	TRBJ2-1	TRBD2	once	TGTGCCAGCAGCTTAGTTGCGGGAGTTGCGGATGAGCAGTTCTTC	CASSLVAGVADEQFF
TRBV11-2	TRBJ1-5	.	.	TGTGCCAGCAGCTTAGGACAATTCAATCAGCCCCAGCATTTT	CASSLGQFNQPQHF
TRBV7-2	TRBJ1-5	TRBD1	.	TGTGCCAGCAGCCTGGTAGGGGGCGGCAATCAGCCCCAGCATTTT	CASSLVGGGNQPQHF
TRBV5-4	TRBJ2-7	TRBD1	.	TGTGCCAGCAGCTCCCCCCGGGACAGTAACTACGAGCAGTACTTC	CASSSPRDSNYEQYF
TRBV7-2	TRBJ1-2	.	.	TGTGCCAGCAGCTCCCTCTCTTTCTATGGCTACACCTTC	CASSSLSFYGYTF
TRBV28	TRBJ2-7	TRBD1	.	TGTGCCAGCAGTTTACTACTAGGGACAGGGAAGGGCGAGCAGTACTTC	CASSLLLGTGKGEQYF
TRBV6-5	TRBJ2-1	TRBD2	.	TGTGCCAGCAGTTTGGGACTAGCGGGATCCAATGAGCAGTTCTTC	CASSLGLAGSNEQFF